The 25 T cell receptor beta chains below were found in one sample sequenced in a study of blood T cell repertoires in COVID-19. Profiling relied on immunoSEQ multiplex PCR, and the TCRdb table lists in-frame clones only, not all of them. Of more than 110,000 clones in the sample, approximately 80% were seen once. The sequenced sample consisted of PBMCs or T cells enriched from blood (not recorded which). The receptors were sampled from a woman between 18 and 29 years old who had been exposed to COVID-19.

This chain links TRBV5-1 with TRBJ2-7, with 11 bases matching TRBD1. The CDR3 length is 14 residues. Germline CDR1 is SGHRS and CDR2 is YFSETQ. The junction had 4 bases not matched to a gene; V was cut back by 4 bases and J by 4 bases. CDR3 nucleotide sequence: TGCGCCAGCAGCAACGGACAGGGGGCGTACGAGCAGTACTTC. This codes for CASSNGQGAYEQYF. Combining the CDR3 with reference TRBV5-1 and TRBJ2-7 gives the whole variable domain KAGVTQTPRYLIKTRGQQVTLSCSPISGHRSVSWYQQTPGQGLQFLFEYFSETQRNKGNFPGRFSGRQFSNSRSEMNVSTLELGDSALYLCASSNGQGAYEQYFGPGTRLTVT.

V and J are TRBV4-1 and TRBJ2-7, with TRBD1 matching 10 bases. CDR1 is MGHRA, CDR2 YSYEKL, per germline. V trimming: 4 bases; J trimming: 3 bases; junction bases outside the gene matches: 6. This CDR3 has 15 amino acids. CDR3 sequence (DNA): TGCGCCAGCAGCCTACGGACAGGGGGGGTCTACGAGCAGTACTTC. Its protein is CASSLRTGGVYEQYF.

The chain is built from TRBV18 and TRBJ1-4; 8 bases line up with TRBD1. CDR3 size: 14 residues. Per the germline V gene, CDR1 is KGHSH and CDR2 is LQKENI. V was pared by 5 bases and J by 8 bases, with 7 bases of the junction left unmatched. CDR3: CASSSQGAREKLFF. CDR3 nucleotides: TGTGCCAGCTCATCTCAGGGGGCGCGGGAAAAACTGTTTTTT.

The J gene is TRBJ2-7, the V gene TRBV7-9, with 7 bases fitting TRBD2. The germline CDR1 and CDR2 sequences are SEHNR and FQNEAQ (reference sequence). Trimming cost V 5 bases and J 2 bases; bases outside gene matches: 12. The CDR3 contains 16 residues. This CDR3 reads CASSTGAAGRPYEQYF. In DNA, the CDR3 is TGTGCCAGCAGCACCGGGGCAGCGGGGAGACCCTACGAGCAGTACTTC.

The rearrangement uses TRBV27 and TRBJ2-1; the match to TRBD1 covers 9 bases. V was clipped by 6 bases and J by 7 bases; unmatched bases: 7. The CDR3 runs to 14 residues. Germline CDR1 is MNHEY and CDR2 is SMNVEV (reference sequence). The CDR3 DNA follows: TGTGCCAGCAGGAGACGGGACAGGGAAAATGAGCAGTTCTTC. It translates to CASRRRDRENEQFF.

The rearrangement uses TRBV15 and TRBJ2-1; D unclear. CDR3 length equals 12 residues. Deletions cut 0 bases from V and 6 bases from J, with 3 bases between. In germline, CDR1 is LNHNV, CDR2 YYDKDF (reference sequence). CDR3 in DNA: TGTGCCACCAGCAGAGATCGCAATGAGCAGTTCTTC. Translated: CATSRDRNEQFF. The full variable domain, in which reference TRBV15 and TRBJ2-1 provide the parts outside the CDR3, is DAMVIQNPRYQVTQFGKPVTLSCSQTLNHNVMYWYQQKSSQAPKLLFHYYDKDFNNEADTPDNFQSRRPNTSFCFLDIRSPGLGDTAMYLCATSRDRNEQFFGPGTRLTVL.

The chain combines TRBV18 with TRBJ2-4; TRBD2 matches at 14 bases. Germline V gene data show CDR1 as KGHSH and CDR2 as LQKENI. The CDR3 is 17 amino acids. Trimming at V came to 2 bases and at J to 6 bases, leaving 6 bases not matched to a gene. The CDR3 DNA sequence: TGTGCCAGCTCACCAGGGACTAGCGGGAGCGGTCTAAACATTCAGTACTTC. It specifies CASSPGTSGSGLNIQYF. The variable domain in full, with the rest retrieved from reference TRBV18 and TRBJ2-4, is NAGVMQNPRHLVRRRGQEARLRCSPMKGHSHVYWYRQLPEEGLKFMVYLQKENIIDESGMPKERFSAEFPKEGPSILRIQQVVRGDSAAYFCASSPGTSGSGLNIQYFGAGTRLSVL.

V gene TRBV28 combines with J gene TRBJ2-7; the D gene is possibly TRBD2 (7 bases). CDR1 is MDHEN and CDR2 is SYDVKM in the germline V gene. The CDR3 is made up of 15 amino acids. V was clipped by 1 base and J by 3 bases, with 13 bases between them. CDR3 loop: CASSLSGGPIYEQYF. Written as DNA, the CDR3 is TGTGCCAGCAGTTTATCGGGGGGCCCGATCTACGAGCAGTACTTC.

This chain joins TRBV13 and TRBJ2-3; perhaps TRBD2 as D (5 bases). Per germline, CDR1 PRHDT and CDR2 FYEKMQ (reference sequence). There are 14 residues in the CDR3. With 5 bases removed from V and 3 bases from J, the gap between germline ends came to 12 bases. The CDR3 protein is CASSLSRGTDTQYF. As DNA, the CDR3 is TGTGCCAGCAGCCTTAGTCGGGGAACAGATACGCAGTATTTT.

This sequence joins TRBV7-2 and TRBJ1-2; tentative D call: TRBD1 (5 bases). From germline, CDR1 is SGHTA and CDR2 FQGNSA. The CDR3 totals 18 residues. The germline V and J ends were trimmed by 5 bases and 4 bases, with 26 bases remaining between them. The CDR3 sequence: CASSIPGWGTPDTYGYTF. The CDR3 DNA follows: TGTGCCAGCAGCATCCCCGGGTGGGGCACCCCAGACACCTATGGCTACACCTTC. The complete variable domain, with remaining parts taken from reference TRBV7-2 and TRBJ1-2, reads GAGVSQSPSNKVTEKGKDVELRCDPISGHTALYWYRQSLGQGLEFLIYFQGNSAPDKSGLPSDRFSAERTGGSVSTLTIQRTQQEDSAVYLCASSIPGWGTPDTYGYTFGSGTRLTVV.

The table lists this clone with a count of one. The V gene is TRBV7-2, the J gene TRBJ2-2; 8 bases are a match to TRBD1. The J segment lost 7 bases and the V segment lost 0 bases, leaving 7 bases of the junction unmatched. The CDR3 extends over 16 amino acids. Germline CDR1 is SGHTA and CDR2 is FQGNSA. The CDR3: CASSLALAGGGGELFF. CDR3 DNA: TGTGCCAGCAGCTTAGCGCTGGCAGGGGGCGGCGGGGAGCTGTTTTTT.

This rearrangement joins TRBV5-1 to TRBJ2-3; 8 bases line up with TRBD1. The junction had 14 bases not matched to a gene; V was cut back by 7 bases and J by 1 base. Germline values: CDR1 SGHRS, CDR2 YFSETQ. The CDR3 spans 17 residues. CDR3 protein: CASSRKLPGQGTDTQYF. DNA for the CDR3: TGCGCCAGCTCAAGGAAACTTCCGGGACAGGGCACAGATACGCAGTATTTT.

V is TRBV10-2 and J is TRBJ1-6; TRBD1 matches 11 bases. The trim removed 3 bases at V and 9 bases at J, leaving 16 bases unmatched. The CDR3 is 19 amino acids. Looked up from germline, CDR1 is WSHSY and CDR2 is SAAADI. The CDR3 DNA follows: TGCGCCAGCAGTGACCTGGGCTCGGGGACAGGGGGATGGGGTTCACCCCTCCACTTT. This sequence encodes CASSDLGSGTGGWGSPLHF.

The CDR3 region has the DNA TGCGCCAGCTGCGAGGAGAATGAGCAGTTCTTC. Translation: CASCEENEQFF. This rearrangement joins TRBV10-2 to TRBJ2-1; D call uncertain. Germline CDR1 reads WSHSY; CDR2 reads SAAADI. The CDR3 contains 11 residues. The V end was cut by 8 bases, the J end by 7 bases, with 9 bases between.

The chain combines TRBV29-1 with TRBJ2-7, with 11 bases lining up with TRBD2. CDR1 is SQVTM and CDR2 is ANQGSEA in the germline V gene. The J segment lost 4 bases and the V segment lost 6 bases, leaving 11 bases of the junction unmatched. There are 15 residues in the CDR3. CDR3 loop: CSVGGSGRAGYEQYF. The CDR3 DNA reads TGCAGCGTGGGGGGTAGCGGGAGGGCCGGGTACGAGCAGTACTTC.

This clone came up a few times. The V call is TRBV2, the J call TRBJ1-6; no definite D call. There are 17 residues in the CDR3. Germline CDR1 SNHLY, CDR2 FYNNEI. V gave up 6 bases and J gave up 0 bases, with 15 bases separating them. Written as DNA, the CDR3 is TGTGCCAGCAGCCTGAAGCTCCCGGGCTCCTATAATTCACCCCTCCACTTT. It is translated as CASSLKLPGSYNSPLHF.

This chain joins TRBV5-1 and TRBJ2-7; 7 bases fit TRBD1. Trimming took 4 bases from V and 2 from J; bases not matched to a gene: 6. The CDR3 runs to 14 residues. Germline assignment: CDR1 SGHRS and CDR2 YFSETQ. The chain's CDR3 is CASSDRDRPYEQYF. CDR3 in DNA: TGCGCCAGCAGCGACCGGGACAGACCCTACGAGCAGTACTTC.

In DNA, the CDR3 is TGCGCCAGCAGCCAAGCCAGCGGGAGTGGCTACGAGCAGTACTTC. This translates into CASSQASGSGYEQYF. The chain recombines TRBV4-3 with TRBJ2-7; 8 nucleotides match TRBD2. This CDR3 contains 15 residues. V shed 1 base, J shed 3 bases, and the junction held 5 bases outside the gene matches. Germline-derived CDR1 and CDR2 are LGHNA and YSLEER.

The chain employs TRBV27 and TRBJ1-5; D remains unclear. V shed 4 bases and J shed 1 base, with 11 bases lying between them. Germline CDR1 MNHEY, CDR2 SMNVEV (reference sequence). The CDR3 sequence is 15 residues long. In nucleotides, the CDR3 is TGTGCCAGCAGTTCTTCATCTATGAGCAATCAGCCCCAGCATTTT. Translating it yields CASSSSSMSNQPQHF.

This clone was recorded only once. This chain joins TRBV10-2 and TRBJ2-1; 10 bases line up with TRBD2. Trimming cost V 3 bases and J 7 bases; bases outside gene matches: 6. Per germline, CDR1 WSHSY and CDR2 SAAADI. The length of the CDR3 is 15 residues. CDR3 loop: CASSDGASGRNEQFF. Here the CDR3 DNA reads TGCGCCAGCAGTGATGGAGCTAGCGGGAGAAATGAGCAGTTCTTC.

The CDR3 region is CASSSNGLAGNEQFF. In DNA form, the CDR3 reads TGTGCCAGCAGTTCGAACGGACTAGCGGGCAATGAGCAGTTCTTC. The chain couples TRBV6-5 to TRBJ2-1; 11 bases map to TRBD2. Per germline, CDR1 MNHEY and CDR2 SVGAGI. J gave up 6 bases and V 4 bases, and 5 bases lay outside the gene matches. The CDR3 totals 15 residues.

In this sample, this clone turned up once. The chain recombines TRBV9 with TRBJ2-2; 7 positions match TRBD1. The length of the CDR3 is 15 residues. CDR1 SGDLS and CDR2 YYNGEE come from the germline V gene. J was trimmed by 5 bases and V by 3 bases; bases with no gene match: 7. In nucleotides, the CDR3 is TGTGCCAGCAGCGGTCGACAGGGATGGACCGGGGAGCTGTTTTTT. Protein sequence: CASSGRQGWTGELFF.

Note on this clone: This same CDR3 is encoded by further DNA sequences in the sample. The rearrangement uses TRBV7-3 and TRBJ2-1; 7 bases line up with TRBD2. The CDR3 extends over 14 amino acids. The J segment lost 2 bases and the V segment lost 6 bases, leaving 4 bases of the junction unmatched. Germline CDR1 SGHTA, CDR2 FQGTGA. This CDR3 reads CASSPGLPYNEQFF. Written as DNA, the CDR3 is TGTGCCAGCAGTCCGGGACTACCCTACAATGAGCAGTTCTTC. Full variable domain (missing parts from reference TRBV7-3 and TRBJ2-1): GAGVSQTPSNKVTEKGKYVELRCDPISGHTALYWYRQSLGQGPEFLIYFQGTGAADDSGLPNDRFFAVRPEGSVSTLKIQRTERGDSAVYLCASSPGLPYNEQFFGPGTRLTVL.

The rearrangement links TRBV28 to TRBJ2-5; D might be TRBD1 (5 bases). V lost 4 bases to trimming and J lost 1 base, with 13 bases between them. Germline CDR1 MDHEN, CDR2 SYDVKM. The CDR3 runs 15 residues. The CDR3 DNA reads as TGTGCCAGCAGTTCCTCCGCGACAGCCCAAGAGACCCAGTACTTC. This sequence encodes CASSSSATAQETQYF. Complete variable domain (other parts from reference TRBV28 and TRBJ2-5): DVKVTQSSRYLVKRTGEKVFLECVQDMDHENMFWYRQDPGLGLRLIYFSYDVKMKEKGDIPEGYSVSREKKERFSLILESASTNQTSMYLCASSSSATAQETQYFGPGTRLLVL.

There are a few counts of this clone. The rearrangement joins TRBV15 to TRBJ1-6; no firm D call. This CDR3 has 12 amino acids. The germline V and J ends were trimmed by 6 bases and 8 bases, with 8 bases remaining between them. The germline gives CDR1 LNHNV, CDR2 YYDKDF (reference sequence). In DNA, the CDR3 is TGTGCCACCAGTTTCGGGGATTCACCCCTCCACTTT. Amino acid sequence: CATSFGDSPLHF.